A selection of T cell receptor beta chains follows, all from one sample in a study of T cell repertoires and HLA-DP antigens. The method was immunoSEQ multiplex PCR; TCRdb's version includes in-frame clones alone and lacks a portion of them. The sample carries around 100,000 clones, approximately 92% recorded once. Antigen specificity for these receptors is unknown. The sequenced sample consisted of CD4+ T cells from PBMCs. The receptors shown here come from a woman aged 18-29 years in good health and CMV-seronegative. Each CDR3 is given with its conserved first and last residue. D genes are given only for firm matches. Not all rows give a size; the values are once, few, many and, for expanded clones, a class.

TRBJ2-2 | NA | NA | TRBV28 | CASSLNRAGTGELFF | TGTGCCAGCAGTTTGAACCGGGCGGGGACCGGGGAGCTGTTTTTT
TRBJ1-6 | TRBD1 | NA | TRBV2 | CASSGGGNSPLHF | TGTGCCAGCAGTGGAGGGGGCAATTCACCCCTCCACTTT
TRBJ2-7 | TRBD2 | NA | TRBV30 | CAWSLRKSGVDLYEQYF | TGTGCCTGGAGCCTAAGAAAAAGCGGGGTCGACCTCTACGAGCAGTACTTC
TRBJ1-5 | NA | NA | TRBV4-3 | CASSQDPGVSNQPQHF | TGCGCCAGCAGCCAAGATCCGGGGGTTAGCAATCAGCCCCAGCATTTT
TRBJ2-2 | NA | NA | TRBV7-7 | CASSLVKGTGELFF | TGTGCTAGCAGCTTAGTGAAGGGGACCGGGGAGCTGTTTTTT
TRBJ1-5 | NA | once | TRBV2 | CASSESAGGNQPQHF | TGTGCCAGCAGTGAATCGGCGGGCGGCAATCAGCCCCAGCATTTT
TRBJ2-7 | NA | NA | TRBV14 | CASSHGVALHEQYF | TGTGCCAGCAGCCATGGAGTAGCACTCCACGAGCAGTACTTC
TRBJ1-5 | NA | NA | TRBV9 | CASSATVNSQPQHF | TGTGCCAGCAGCGCGACAGTGAACTCTCAGCCCCAGCATTTT
TRBJ2-3 | TRBD2 | NA | TRBV28 | CGRLAGGFDTQYF | TGTGGCCGGCTAGCGGGAGGGTTTGATACGCAGTATTTT
TRBJ1-4 | NA | once | TRBV6-1 | CASSAVTGSTNEKLFF | TGTGCCAGCAGTGCCGTAACAGGGTCAACTAATGAAAAACTGTTTTTT
TRBJ1-1 | TRBD1 | NA | TRBV5-1 | CASSYSGTANTEAFF | TGCGCCAGCAGCTATTCCGGGACAGCGAACACTGAAGCTTTCTTT
TRBJ2-5 | TRBD2 | NA | TRBV2 | CASSDVAAGGRQTQYF | TGTGCCAGCAGTGACGTAGCAGCGGGGGGCCGGCAGACCCAGTACTTC
TRBJ2-1 | TRBD2 | NA | TRBV7-7 | CASSEGTIRANEQFF | TGTGCTAGCAGCGAAGGGACTATCAGGGCCAATGAGCAGTTCTTC
TRBJ1-1 | NA | NA | TRBV19 | CASSIRGTNTEAFF | TGTGCCAGTAGTATACGGGGAACGAACACTGAAGCTTTCTTT
TRBJ1-2 | NA | once | TRBV18 | CASSPQTAKDGYTF | TGTGCCAGCTCACCTCAGACGGCTAAGGATGGCTACACCTTC
TRBJ1-1 | NA | NA | TRBV5-6 | CASSRSPEVNTEAFF | TGTGCCAGCAGCCGGTCTCCTGAGGTGAACACTGAAGCTTTCTTT
TRBJ2-5 | TRBD1 | NA | TRBV28 | CASSLPGQVETQYF | TGTGCCAGCAGTTTACCGGGACAGGTCGAGACCCAGTACTTC
TRBJ2-5 | TRBD2 | NA | TRBV19 | CASSIGTSGATQYF | TGTGCCAGTAGCATAGGGACTAGCGGGGCGACCCAGTACTTC
TRBJ1-4 | NA | NA | TRBV19 | CATSRHTREEKLFF | TGTGCCACCAGTCGCCACACCCGGGAAGAAAAACTGTTTTTT
TRBJ2-1 | NA | once | TRBV7-9 | CASSSGTQFF | TGTGCCAGCAGCTCGGGAACGCAGTTCTTC